The clone carrying this TCR beta chain was recorded a few times. CDR3 length: 15 amino acids. Germline values: CDR1 SGHTA, CDR2 FQGNSA. V shed 6 bases and J 4 bases; nucleotides not matched to a gene: 10. These data come from a study of OX40 agonist ivuxolimab in advanced cancers. Generated by immunoSEQ multiplex PCR, the TCRdb table keeps only in-frame clones and is missing some. The sample lists about 60,000 clones, roughly 80% occurring once. The receptor comes from an adult with an advanced solid tumor such as melanoma, head and neck, liver or kidney cancer. The sequences come from CD4+ or CD8+ T cells sorted from blood, collected in a trial of the OX40 agonist ivuxolimab. The chain has TRBV7-2 and TRBJ2-7; 9 bases are shared with TRBD2. The CDR3 nucleotides read TGTGCCAGCAGGTGGGGGACTAGCAATGGGTACGAGCAGTACTTC. Protein sequence: CASRWGTSNGYEQYF. Using reference TRBV7-2 and TRBJ2-7 for the parts outside the CDR3, the full variable domain is GAGVSQSPSNKVTEKGKDVELRCDPISGHTALYWYRQSLGQGLEFLIYFQGNSAPDKSGLPSDRFSAERTGGSVSTLTIQRTQQEDSAVYLCASRWGTSNGYEQYFGPGTRLTVT.